These 9 T cell receptor beta chains share one sample of origin, sequenced in a study of Ad26.COV2.S vaccination and SARS-CoV-2 variants. The table came from immunoSEQ multiplex PCR; TCRdb's copy has only in-frame clones and leaves some out. This sample carries under 150,000 clones, 75% to 90% of them seen once, and the ten largest clones take 4% to 6%. The source was peripheral blood, collected after recovery from COVID-19. These receptors all stem from a human donor who had recovered from COVID-19.

The rearrangement joins TRBV28 to TRBJ2-7, with 9 bases identical to TRBD1. Germline loops: CDR1 MDHEN, CDR2 SYDVKM. The trim removed 5 bases at V and 3 bases at J, leaving 5 bases unmatched. This CDR3 contains 14 residues. CDR3 in amino acids: CASSPGQGNYEQYF. The CDR3 nucleotides read TGTGCCAGCAGTCCAGGACAGGGGAACTACGAGCAGTACTTC.

The V gene is TRBV3-1 (or the pseudogene TRBV3-2), the J gene TRBJ2-3; D gene uncertain. CDR3 length: 18 amino acids. Trimming shortened V by 4 bases and J by 2 bases, and 22 bases separated the two germline ends. Germline CDR1 LGHDT, CDR2 YNNKEL (reference sequence). CDR3 coding DNA: TGTGCCAGCAGCCCACCATCCACCGTCCGGGCTAACACAGATACGCAGTATTTT. Protein: CASSPPSTVRANTDTQYF.

V usage is TRBV4-3 and J usage is TRBJ2-7; possible D gene TRBD2, 6 bases. Trimming removed 0 bases from V and 0 bases from J, with 12 bases in between. This CDR3 is built from 16 residues. Germline CDR1 and CDR2: LGHNA and YSLEER. CDR3 nucleotide sequence: TGCGCCAGCAGCCAAGACGGCGGGGTTCCCTCCTACGAGCAGTACTTC. Residues: CASSQDGGVPSYEQYF.

The chain uses TRBV28 and TRBJ2-1; the D is unclear. CDR3 length: 13 residues. Germline V gene lookup returns CDR1 MDHEN and CDR2 SYDVKM. V gave up 10 bases and J gave up 3 bases, with 13 bases separating them. The DNA for the CDR3 is TGTGCCACCTCCTCGGGCTACTACAATGAGCAGTTCTTC. Residues: CATSSGYYNEQFF.

CDR3 DNA: TGTGCCAGCAGTACCAGACTAGAGGGGGAGACCCAGTACTTC. Amino acid sequence: CASSTRLEGETQYF. The V gene is TRBV6-5, the J gene TRBJ2-5; D possibly corresponds to TRBD2 (6 bases). CDR1 and CDR2 from the germline V gene are MNHEY and SVGAGI. The CDR3 is 14 residues long. V gave up 5 bases and J gave up 5 bases, with 15 bases separating them.

The chain has TRBV28 and TRBJ1-2; 7 positions agree with TRBD1. Germline V gene lookup returns CDR1 MDHEN and CDR2 SYDVKM. V trimming: 5 bases; J trimming: 6 bases; junction bases outside the gene matches: 12. The CDR3 has 15 residues. The CDR3 sequence is CASSARDRPLNGYTF. CDR3 bases: TGTGCCAGCAGTGCCCGGGACAGACCTCTAAATGGCTACACCTTC.

The genes are TRBV19 and TRBJ1-5, with TRBD1 identical over 9 bases. Germline trimming cut 9 bases from V and 1 base from J; bases unmatched to any gene: 7. Germline loops: CDR1 LNHDA, CDR2 SQIVND (reference sequence). The CDR3 sequence is 15 residues long. In DNA form, the CDR3 reads TGTGCCAGCTCCCTACAGGGGGCAAGCAATCAGCCCCAGCATTTT. Residues: CASSLQGASNQPQHF.

The V and J genes are TRBV28 and TRBJ1-1; a possible D gene is TRBD1 (6 bases). The CDR3 length is 14 residues. Germline V CDR1 and CDR2: MDHEN, SYDVKM. V lost 6 bases and J lost 0, with 11 bases in between. CDR3 DNA sequence: TGTGCCAGCAGACAAGGGGGGCTGAACACTGAAGCTTTCTTT. Translated: CASRQGGLNTEAFF.

Only one count was recorded for this clone. The chain couples TRBV5-1 to TRBJ1-4, with D unresolved. This CDR3 comprises 15 residues. Trimming stripped 0 bases from V and 7 bases from J, with 13 bases between. Germline CDR1 reads SGHRS; CDR2 reads YFSETQ. The CDR3 reads CASSLDREEVEKLFF. The CDR3 coding sequence is TGCGCCAGCAGCTTGGATAGGGAGGAGGTTGAAAAACTGTTTTTT.